This T cell receptor (beta chain) was documented in a study of cytomegalovirus exposure and HLA in healthy donors. About the research overall: Out of approximately 170 million T cells, an earlier analysis found 117 million unique TCR beta sequences in total.

Donors had nominal health at sampling but likely had unrecorded immune exposures. A remark on this clone: The antigen is unknown.

The CDR3 runs to 16 residues. In germline, CDR1 is SGHTA, CDR2 FQGNSA. Trimming took 5 bases from V and 4 from J; bases not matched to a gene: 12. Notes on the study in general: In a later analysis, at a false discovery rate of 0.05, roughly 17,000 TCR beta sequences matched HLA alleles. Later analysis indicated greater clonal expansion among HLA-associated TCR beta chains than among equally common other chains.

The PCR used 60 Vbeta and 13 Jbeta primers. Some clones are missing from TCRdb's copy, which holds only in-frame ones; the method was immunoSEQ multiplex PCR. Among 140,000 or so clones listed, about 82% were seen once. The TCR originated in a middle-aged woman in good health and CMV-seropositive. Sequencing used PBMCs. The rearrangement links TRBV7-2 to TRBJ2-5, with 8 bases identical to TRBD1. CDR3: CASSPRRTGGRETQYF. The CDR3 DNA reads TGTGCCAGCAGCCCGAGGCGTACAGGGGGAAGAGAGACCCAGTACTTC.